This T cell receptor (beta chain) was observed in a study of control samples from healthy donors and cancer patients. Germline lookup yields CDR1 SGDLS and CDR2 YYNGEE. V lost 4 bases and J lost 5, with 12 bases in between. This CDR3 is built from 13 residues. Using immunoSEQ multiplex PCR, the repertoire was profiled, and TCRdb retains in-frame clones only, with some absent. The sample holds about 130,000 clones, around 92% seen once. The chain has TRBV9 and TRBJ2-5; D unclear. This clonotype originated in a man aged 50 to 60 with head and neck cancer. The material sequenced was PBMCs. This CDR3 is CASSPPTQETQYF. CDR3 DNA sequence: TGTGCCAGCAGCCCGCCCACCCAGGAGACCCAGTACTTC.